This T cell receptor (beta chain) is from a study of PD-1 blockade in mismatch repair-deficient tumors. Germline V gives CDR1 KGHSH, CDR2 LQKENI. The trim removed 2 bases at V and 7 bases at J, leaving 9 bases unmatched. The CDR3 runs 16 residues. PCR or immunohistochemistry showed mismatch repair deficiency in every enrolled patient. TCRdb's table, derived via immunoSEQ multiplex PCR, lists solely in-frame clones and lacks some. The data contain roughly 16,000 clones, 65% to 85% of them singletons. The sequence was obtained from an adult with mismatch repair-deficient cancer. The J gene is TRBJ1-5, the V gene TRBV18; 9 bases match TRBD1. This specimen was PBMCs, taken 4 weeks after starting pembrolizumab. The CDR3 region is CASSPSATGGSQPQHF. CDR3 nucleotide sequence: TGTGCCAGCTCACCAAGTGCGACAGGGGGGTCCCAGCCCCAGCATTTT.